This entry lists 27 T cell receptor beta chains sequenced from one sample in a study of breast tumors, draining lymph nodes, adjacent tissues. One entry per CDR3 protein, called by TCRdb with MiXCR from the multiplex PCR reads. The sample includes some 100,000 distinct CDR3 sequences, about 20% of them seen just once. Samples came from axillary lymph nodes draining the breast cancer. The specimen was axillary lymph node tissue. The origin of the receptors is a female donor with breast cancer. Some clones in this sample may be carry-over from other donors' samples.

This clonotype was detected only a few times. This chain links TRBV30 with TRBJ1-4; D is undetermined. This CDR3 has 15 amino acids. The ends were cut back, 0 bases at V and 0 bases at J, with 8 bases in the middle. Germline V CDR1 and CDR2: GTSNPN, SVGIG (reference sequence). The CDR3 region has the DNA TGTGCCTGGAGTGTAGGGTCCTCAACTAATGAAAAACTGTTTTTT. This gives the protein CAWSVGSSTNEKLFF.

This clonotype was recorded many times. CDR3 sequence reads: CASSSRGAWEQFF. Here the CDR3 DNA reads TGTGCCAGCAGCTCCAGGGGCGCTTGGGAGCAGTTCTTC. The chain links TRBV9 to TRBJ2-1, with D possibly TRBD1 on 6 matching bases. The V end lost 4 bases, the J end lost 10 bases, and 15 bases lay between the germline ends. The germline gives CDR1 SGDLS, CDR2 YYNGEE. This CDR3 has 13 residues.

The chain couples TRBV14 to TRBJ1-1, with D possibly TRBD1 on 5 matching bases. Trimming stripped 1 base from V and 5 bases from J, with 11 bases between. This CDR3 is 14 amino acids long. CDR1 SGHDN and CDR2 FVKESK come from the germline V gene. CDR3: CASSQVQGRTEAFF. DNA of the CDR3: TGTGCCAGCAGCCAAGTGCAGGGAAGGACTGAAGCTTTCTTT.

This clonotype was counted many times. The genes are TRBV24-1 and TRBJ2-2; D is ambiguous. The germline V and J ends were trimmed by 4 bases and 0 bases, with 11 bases remaining between them. Per germline, CDR1 KGHDR and CDR2 SFDVKD. The CDR3 is 16 residues long. CDR3 sequence reads: CATSDPNYSNTGELFF. DNA for the CDR3: TGTGCCACCAGTGACCCGAACTACTCGAACACCGGGGAGCTGTTTTTT.

This clonotype was recorded at least ten times. The rearrangement links TRBV13 to TRBJ2-7, with a possible D match to TRBD2 (5 bases). V lost 4 bases and J 3 bases, leaving 13 bases between the germline ends. This CDR3 spans 14 amino acids. CDR1 is PRHDT, CDR2 FYEKMQ, per germline (reference sequence). The CDR3 reads CASSSREKGYEQYF. The CDR3 region has the DNA TGTGCCAGCAGCTCTCGGGAAAAGGGCTACGAGCAGTACTTC.

This clonotype was seen a few times. The chain carries TRBV30 and TRBJ2-6, with D possibly being TRBD1 or TRBD2 (5 bases each). The germline CDR1 and CDR2 sequences are GTSNPN and SVGIG (reference sequence). V was shortened by 5 bases and J by 3 bases, with 8 bases between the two germline ends. This CDR3 is built from 13 residues. In nucleotides, the CDR3 is TGTGCCTGGTGGGGGTATGGGGCCAACGTCCTGACTTTC. It is translated as CAWWGYGANVLTF.

This clonotype has a count of ten or more. The chain joins TRBV5-1 to TRBJ2-3; D possibly matches TRBD1 or TRBD2 (5 bases each). CDR3 length: 16 residues. Trimming removed 2 bases from V and 2 bases from J, with 15 bases in between. Germline V gene data show CDR1 as SGHRS and CDR2 as YFSETQ. This chain's CDR3 is CASSLGTRQNTDTQYF. CDR3 DNA: TGCGCCAGCAGCTTAGGGACGCGGCAAAACACAGATACGCAGTATTTT.

This clonotype was counted many times. This chain joins TRBV5-5 and TRBJ1-5, with D possibly being TRBD1 (5 bases). The V gene's germline CDR1 is SGHKS and CDR2 YYEKEE (reference sequence). CDR3 length: 15 amino acids. V lost 7 bases and J 4 bases, leaving 18 bases between the germline ends. The CDR3 loop is CASSIGGGSNQPQHF. CDR3 sequence (DNA): TGTGCCAGCTCTATAGGTGGGGGGTCTAATCAGCCCCAGCATTTT.

The chain joins TRBV11-2 to TRBJ2-2; unclear D gene. Trimming took off 5 bases at V and 5 bases at J, with 15 bases between the two ends. Germline CDR1 and CDR2: SGHAT and FQNNGV. The CDR3 is made up of 15 amino acids. Here the CDR3 reads CASSPNSRVTGELFF. The CDR3 coding sequence is TGTGCCAGCAGCCCGAACTCTAGGGTTACCGGGGAGCTGTTTTTT. The complete variable domain, with remaining parts taken from reference TRBV11-2 and TRBJ2-2, reads EAGVAQSPRYKIIEKRQSVAFWCNPISGHATLYWYQQILGQGPKLLIQFQNNGVVDDSQLPKDRFSAERLKGVDSTLKIQPAKLEDSAVYLCASSPNSRVTGELFFGEGSRLTVL.

This clonotype turned up a few times. CDR3 sequence (DNA): TGTGCCAGCAGTTTATCGGTGCGAGAAATGGGGGCCGGGGAGCTGTTTTTT. Residues: CASSLSVREMGAGELFF. The chain recombines TRBV27 with TRBJ2-2; D possibly uses TRBD1 or TRBD2 (5 bases each). Germline lookup yields CDR1 MNHEY and CDR2 SMNVEV (reference sequence). V lost 0 bases, J lost 6 bases, and 17 bases lay in between. This CDR3 has 17 residues.

Notes on this clonotype: A clone one base away is much larger, so this may be a read error. The rearrangement uses TRBV5-1 and TRBJ1-2, with D maybe TRBD1 (5 bases). Germline V gene lookup returns CDR1 SGHRS and CDR2 YFSETQ. V lost 6 bases to trimming and J lost 6 bases, with 21 bases between them. The CDR3 has 15 amino acids. The CDR3 spells CASNTGTQANHGYTF. The DNA of the CDR3 is TGCGCCAGCAATACCGGGACCCAGGCGAACCATGGCTACACCTTC.

This clonotype was recorded many times. The genes are TRBV28 and TRBJ1-6; D possibly corresponds to TRBD1 (6 bases). CDR3 length equals 15 residues. CDR1 and CDR2 from the germline V gene are MDHEN and SYDVKM. V was clipped by 6 bases and J by 8 bases, with 17 bases between them. DNA of the CDR3: TGTGCCAGCAGCCCCCTAGGGGGAGTTGATTCACCCCTCCACTTT. It is translated as CASSPLGGVDSPLHF.

The sample holds many counts of this clonotype. The chain combines TRBV20-1 with TRBJ2-1; D is perhaps TRBD2 (7 bases). Germline loops: CDR1 DFQATT, CDR2 SNEGSKA (reference sequence). V lost 4 bases and J lost 0, with 13 bases in between. There are 15 residues in the CDR3. The CDR3 loop is CSATKGGSSYNEQFF. In DNA, the CDR3 is TGCAGTGCTACTAAGGGGGGGAGCTCCTACAATGAGCAGTTCTTC.

This clonotype was seen ten or more times. The chain carries TRBV16 and TRBJ2-7, with D perhaps TRBD2 (5 bases). This CDR3 region has 14 residues. Germline CDR1 and CDR2: KGHSY and FQNENV. The V and J ends lost 4 bases and 2 bases respectively, with 12 bases between them. The CDR3 region has the DNA TGTGCCAGCAGCCCAGAGGAGGTTCCCTACGAGCAGTACTTC. Translating gives CASSPEEVPYEQYF.

In regard to this clonotype: This may arise from a read error, as a much more abundant clone is one base away. The chain has TRBV19 and TRBJ1-2, with TRBD1 as a possible D gene (5 bases). This CDR3 comprises 15 residues. Between the trimmed V and J ends, which lost 7 bases and 4 bases, there was a span of 19 bases. Germline V gene lookup returns CDR1 LNHDA and CDR2 SQIVND (reference sequence). CDR3 region: CASNIPGGGGYGYTF. CDR3 DNA: TGTGCCAGTAATATCCCTGGCGGGGGAGGCTATGGCTACACCTTC.

As concerns this clonotype: Given a much more abundant clone one base away, this may be a read error. The V gene is TRBV3-1, the J gene TRBJ1-6; no clear D gene. V was trimmed by 5 bases and J by 4 bases, leaving 9 bases between them. The length of the CDR3 is 14 residues. CDR1 is LGHDT, CDR2 YNNKEL, per germline (reference sequence). CDR3 in DNA: TGTGCCAGCAGCGAGGGTCAGTATAATTCACCCCTCCACTTT. It specifies CASSEGQYNSPLHF.

This clonotype was counted many times. The rearrangement links TRBV20-1 to TRBJ2-2; D possibly corresponds to TRBD2 (5 bases). This CDR3 has 15 residues. CDR1 and CDR2 (germline): DFQATT, SNEGSKA (reference sequence). V was shortened by 0 bases and J by 6 bases, with 14 bases between the two germline ends. The CDR3 sequence is CSARDRRGGAGELFF. In nucleotides, the CDR3 is TGCAGTGCTAGAGATCGCCGGGGTGGAGCCGGGGAGCTGTTTTTT.

This clonotype has a count of ten or more. This chain joins TRBV20-1 and TRBJ2-5, with D hard to call. The V gene lost 5 bases and the J gene lost 1 base, with 8 bases spanning the gap. The germline CDR1 and CDR2 sequences are DFQATT and SNEGSKA (reference sequence). The CDR3 totals 12 residues. CDR3 protein: CSALLRQETQYF. The CDR3 nucleotides are TGCAGTGCTTTACTGCGCCAAGAGACCCAGTACTTC.

The rearrangement uses TRBV5-8 and TRBJ1-1, with D uncertain. CDR1 is SGHTS and CDR2 is YDEGEE in the germline V gene. This CDR3 is 15 amino acids long. The germline V and J ends were trimmed by 1 base and 0 bases, with 10 bases remaining between them. The chain's CDR3 is CASSLLASLNTEAFF. Here the CDR3 DNA reads TGTGCCAGCAGCTTGTTGGCCAGCTTGAACACTGAAGCTTTCTTT.

The chain combines TRBV6-9 with TRBJ2-7; D may correspond to TRBD1 or TRBD2 (5 bases each). Germline V CDR1 and CDR2: MNHGY, SVAAGI. Trimming removed 6 bases at V and 1 base at J, with 13 bases between. The CDR3 is 14 amino acids. DNA of the CDR3: TGTGCCAGCAGCCCGGGACCACTTTCCTACGAGCAGTACTTC. Its protein product is CASSPGPLSYEQYF.

In its sample, this clonotype was seen many times. This chain joins TRBV20-1 and TRBJ2-1, with D tentatively TRBD1 (6 bases). Germline CDR1 and CDR2: DFQATT and SNEGSKA (reference sequence). V was shortened by 4 bases and J by 0 bases, with 13 bases between the two germline ends. The CDR3 length is 15 residues. In DNA form, the CDR3 reads TGCAGTGCTACTCAGGGGATTAGCTCCTACAATGAGCAGTTCTTC. This gives the protein CSATQGISSYNEQFF.

A remark on this clonotype: At one end, the junction sequence differs from germline, possibly due to a read error. This chain connects TRBV5-1 to TRBJ2-7, with TRBD1 matching over 8 bases. The CDR3 is 14 amino acids. Germline V CDR1 and CDR2: SGHRS, YFSETQ. The chain's CDR3 is CANSFGQGTHEQYF. The CDR3 nucleotides are TGCGCCAACAGCTTCGGACAGGGAACCCACGAGCAGTACTTC. The whole variable domain, filled in from reference TRBV5-1 and TRBJ2-7, reads KAGVTQTPRYLIKTRGQQVTLSCSPISGHRSVSWYQQTPGQGLQFLFEYFSETQRNKGNFPGRFSGRQFSNSRSEMNVSTLELGDSALYLCANSFGQGTHEQYFGPGTRLTVT.

This clonotype was seen repeatedly, ten times or more. The V and J genes are TRBV4-1 and TRBJ2-1; maybe TRBD2 (5 bases). Trimming removed 3 bases from V and 12 bases from J, with 24 bases in between. Germline CDR1 and CDR2: MGHRA and YSYEKL. The CDR3 has 16 amino acids. The CDR3 loop reads CASSQQAPGLAIRQFF. In DNA form, the CDR3 reads TGCGCCAGCAGCCAGCAGGCCCCTGGTCTAGCTATCAGGCAGTTCTTC.

This clonotype was detected many times. V is TRBV15 and J is TRBJ1-5, with D possibly being TRBD1 (6 bases). The CDR3 is 12 amino acids. Trimming stripped 8 bases from V and 6 bases from J, with 11 bases between. Germline CDR1 LNHNV, CDR2 YYDKDF (reference sequence). The CDR3 nucleotides read TGTGCCACCTCAGGGGACGCTCAGCCCCAGCATTTT. Translated, it gives CATSGDAQPQHF.

This clonotype has ten or more counts. V usage is TRBV2 and J usage is TRBJ2-1, with 10 bases identical to TRBD1. CDR3 length: 15 amino acids. Germline lookup yields CDR1 SNHLY and CDR2 FYNNEI. V dropped 7 bases and J dropped 4; count of bases not matched to a gene: 7. CDR3 in DNA: TGTGCCAGCATGACAGGGACAGGGGAATACAATGAGCAGTTCTTC. It specifies CASMTGTGEYNEQFF.

This clonotype was counted ten times or more. J is TRBJ2-7 and V is TRBV20-1; D not resolved. Trimming took 3 bases from V and 0 from J, leaving 9 bases between them. The CDR3 runs to 13 residues. Per the germline V gene, CDR1 is DFQATT and CDR2 is SNEGSKA (reference sequence). CDR3 in amino acids: CSASNPRSYEQYF. As DNA, the CDR3 is TGCAGTGCTAGTAATCCCCGCTCCTACGAGCAGTACTTC.

Regarding this clonotype: One end of the junction fails to match germline, which may point to a read error. The chain carries TRBV9 and TRBJ1-4; 7 bases match TRBD1. The CDR3 runs 14 residues. Germline V gene lookup returns CDR1 SGDLS and CDR2 YYNGEE. The CDR3 bases are TGTGCCAGCAGCGTAGGACAGGGCGGTGAGAAACCGTTTTTT. This encodes CASSVGQGGEKPFF.